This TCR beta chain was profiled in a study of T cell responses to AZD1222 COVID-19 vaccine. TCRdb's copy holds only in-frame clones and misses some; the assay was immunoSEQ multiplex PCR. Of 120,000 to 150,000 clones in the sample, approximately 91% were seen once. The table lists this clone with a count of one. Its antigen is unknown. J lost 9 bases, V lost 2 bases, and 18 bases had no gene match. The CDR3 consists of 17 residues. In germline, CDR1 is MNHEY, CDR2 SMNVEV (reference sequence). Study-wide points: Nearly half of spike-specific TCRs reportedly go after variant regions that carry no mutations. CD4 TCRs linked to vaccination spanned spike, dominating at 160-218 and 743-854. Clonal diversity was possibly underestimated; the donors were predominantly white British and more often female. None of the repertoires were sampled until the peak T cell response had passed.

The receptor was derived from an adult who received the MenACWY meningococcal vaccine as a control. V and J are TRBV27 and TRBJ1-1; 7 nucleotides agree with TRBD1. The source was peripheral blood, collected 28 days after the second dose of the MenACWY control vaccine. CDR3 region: CASSLAQGGGGARKAFF. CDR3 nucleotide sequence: TGTGCCAGCAGTTTAGCCCAAGGTGGAGGGGGCGCGAGAAAAGCTTTCTTT.